This TCR beta chain was retrieved from a study of post-analysis software for immune sequencing data. Study-wide background: Relapsing-remitting, secondary progressive and progressive-relapsing forms of multiple sclerosis all featured among disease courses. Findings and caveats of the study: Elevated frequency relative to controls characterized roughly five TRBV segments in patients, TRBV5-6, TRBV5-1 and TRBV20-1 among them. Compared with controls, patients showed significantly lower normalized Chao1 diversity. F-measure co-clustering was strong for batch-matched samples.

This clonotype turned up a few times. The target antigen is unknown. CDR3 length: 16 residues. V was trimmed by 1 base and J by 0 bases, leaving 9 bases between them. Germline loops: CDR1 LGHDT, CDR2 YNNKEL (reference sequence). Prepared libraries of TCR beta cDNA carried unique molecular identifiers. A population of about 1 to 11 million T cells gave rise to approximately 530,000 cDNA molecules. Each CDR3 protein gets one entry after TCRdb re-called the PCR reads with MiXCR. The sample records roughly 800,000 distinct CDR3 sequences, around 42% being singletons. The TCR was taken from a girl aged 5-17 years with multiple sclerosis. This chain uses TRBV3-1 with TRBJ1-4; no definite D call. Sequences were obtained from blood. CDR3 loop: CASSQGGAATNEKLFF. The CDR3 region has the DNA TGTGCCAGCAGCCAAGGCGGCGCTGCAACTAATGAAAAACTGTTTTTT.